This T cell receptor beta chain was identified during a study of OX40 agonist ivuxolimab in advanced cancers. The CDR3 runs to 13 residues. The germline V gene has CDR1 SGHTA and CDR2 FQGTGA. V dropped 5 bases and J dropped 5; count of bases not matched to a gene: 4. This clone appeared a few times. The repertoire was sequenced with immunoSEQ multiplex PCR; TCRdb's copy has only in-frame clones and lacks some. The table lists around 50,000 clones, 70% to 90% of them singletons. This chain uses TRBV7-3 with TRBJ1-2; 8 nucleotides agree with TRBD1. The source of this sequence is an adult with an advanced solid tumor such as melanoma, head and neck, liver or kidney cancer. Specimen: CD4+ or CD8+ T cells sorted from blood, collected in a trial of the OX40 agonist ivuxolimab. The CDR3 loop reads CASSQYRGYGYTF. CDR3 nucleotide sequence: TGTGCCAGCAGCCAATACAGGGGGTATGGCTACACCTTC.